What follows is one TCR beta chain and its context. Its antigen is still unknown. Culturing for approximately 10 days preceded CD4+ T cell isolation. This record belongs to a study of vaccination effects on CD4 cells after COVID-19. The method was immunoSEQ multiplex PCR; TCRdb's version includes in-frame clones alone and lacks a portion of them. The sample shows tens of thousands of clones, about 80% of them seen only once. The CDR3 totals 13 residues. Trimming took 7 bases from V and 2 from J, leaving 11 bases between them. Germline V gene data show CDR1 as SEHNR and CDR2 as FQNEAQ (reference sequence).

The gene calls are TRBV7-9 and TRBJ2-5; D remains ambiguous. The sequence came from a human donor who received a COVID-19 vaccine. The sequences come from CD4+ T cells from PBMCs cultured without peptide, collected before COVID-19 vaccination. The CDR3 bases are TGTGCCAGCACCCGTGATAGTCAAGAGACCCAGTACTTC. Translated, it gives CASTRDSQETQYF.